Below are 32 T cell receptor beta chains sequenced from a single sample in a study of cytomegalovirus exposure and HLA in healthy donors (dated by TCRdb to about 2017). The library was made by the immunoSEQ multiplex PCR assay. For the multiplex PCR, a mixture combining 60 forward primers for TCR Vbeta segments and 13 reverse primers for TCR Jbeta segments was used. Sourced from immuneACCESS, this table was stored by TCRdb with only in-frame sequences that have V and J called. A share of the clones is absent; for the studies checked, an unresolved V gene accounts for under half, and the remainder has no known explanation. In all, the sample holds about 200,000 clones, and more than 75% of those were seen once. 6.5% of the sample belongs to the ten largest clones. The specimen sequenced was PBMCs. The origin of the receptors is a woman between 45 and 60 years old in good health and CMV-seropositive.

The gene calls are TRBV29-1 and TRBJ2-1, with D perhaps matching TRBD2 (5 bases). The CDR3 contains 13 residues. V gave up 0 bases and J gave up 5 bases, with 8 bases separating them. CDR1 and CDR2 (germline): SQVTM, ANQGSEA. CDR3 sequence reads: CSVEDVRDNEQFF. The CDR3 DNA sequence: TGCAGCGTTGAAGATGTGCGGGACAATGAGCAGTTCTTC.

The rearrangement uses TRBV5-1 and TRBJ1-2; D remains unclear. Germline CDR1 is SGHRS and CDR2 is YFSETQ. The CDR3 extends over 14 amino acids. V was trimmed by 4 bases and J by 3 bases, leaving 13 bases between them. Written as DNA, the CDR3 is TGCGCCAGCAGCGCGGATCCATCCTACTATGGCTACACCTTC. Residues: CASSADPSYYGYTF.

The chain carries TRBV25-1 and TRBJ1-5, with a weak D call TRBD1 (5 bases). Trimming stripped 1 base from V and 8 bases from J, with 9 bases between. CDR3 length equals 13 residues. The germline V gene has CDR1 MGHDK and CDR2 SYGVNS. CDR3 sequence reads: CASSESGGKPQHF. DNA for the CDR3: TGTGCCAGCAGTGAATCCGGGGGGAAGCCCCAGCATTTT.

The V call is TRBV28, the J call TRBJ2-7; 8 nucleotides line up with TRBD1. The CDR3 is 13 residues long. From germline, CDR1 is MDHEN and CDR2 SYDVKM. The J segment lost 12 bases and the V segment lost 6 bases, leaving 13 bases of the junction unmatched. In DNA, the CDR3 is TGTGCCAGCAGGCGGGACAGGACGGGGAGCGGGTACTTC. Translating gives CASRRDRTGSGYF.

The V call is TRBV4-1, the J call TRBJ2-5; 8 positions match TRBD2. V trimming: 0 bases; J trimming: 7 bases; junction bases outside the gene matches: 10. CDR1 is MGHRA and CDR2 is YSYEKL in the germline V gene. The CDR3 has 16 amino acids. CDR3 sequence (DNA): TGCGCCAGCAGCCAAGAGGATGTAGCGGGACTGGGGACCCAGTACTTC. Translated: CASSQEDVAGLGTQYF.

The CDR3 coding sequence is TGTGCCAGCAGTTCCGGGGAAGTGGATACGCAGTATTTT. This sequence encodes CASSSGEVDTQYF. The chain carries TRBV28 and TRBJ2-3, with a tentative D call TRBD2 (5 bases). Germline V gene sequence: CDR1 MDHEN, CDR2 SYDVKM. The V end was cut by 4 bases, the J end by 6 bases, with 11 bases between. The CDR3 loop spans 13 amino acids.

The rearrangement links TRBV5-5 to TRBJ1-1; D might be TRBD1 (5 bases). Germline CDR1 and CDR2: SGHKS and YYEKEE (reference sequence). The CDR3 totals 15 residues. Deletions cut 1 base from V and 2 bases from J, with 12 bases between. The CDR3 sequence: CASSLTQTVNTEAFF. CDR3 coding DNA: TGTGCCAGCAGCTTGACCCAGACAGTTAACACTGAAGCTTTCTTT. Full variable domain (remainder filled in from reference TRBV5-5 and TRBJ1-1): DAGVTQSPTHLIKTRGQQVTLRCSPISGHKSVSWYQQVLGQGPQFIFQYYEKEERGRGNFPDRFSARQFPNYSSELNVNALLLGDSALYLCASSLTQTVNTEAFFGQGTRLTVV.

This rearrangement joins TRBV18 to TRBJ2-4; TRBD1 might be the D (7 bases). The V gene's germline CDR1 is KGHSH and CDR2 LQKENI. The CDR3 spans 15 residues. Trimming removed 2 bases at V and 5 bases at J, with 13 bases between. CDR3 DNA: TGTGCCAGCTCACCATTCAGGGGGGCTCAAAACATTCAGTACTTC. Translated: CASSPFRGAQNIQYF.

This clone came up once. V usage is TRBV27 and J usage is TRBJ2-4; 11 bases are shared with TRBD1. The CDR3 totals 15 residues. Germline V CDR1 and CDR2: MNHEY, SMNVEV (reference sequence). V shed 5 bases and J 4 bases; nucleotides not matched to a gene: 4. The DNA for the CDR3 is TGTGCCAGCAGTGGGACAGGGGGACCAAAAAACATTCAGTACTTC. Amino acids: CASSGTGGPKNIQYF.

This clone was counted between two and nine times. This sequence joins TRBV19 and TRBJ2-4, with a weak D call TRBD2 (6 bases). Trimming left V 7 bases short and J 1 base short, with 14 bases between. Germline loops: CDR1 LNHDA, CDR2 SQIVND (reference sequence). The length of the CDR3 is 15 residues. The chain's CDR3 is CASTKGRNAKNIQYF. CDR3 coding DNA: TGTGCCAGTACCAAAGGGAGGAATGCCAAAAACATTCAGTACTTC.

The chain employs TRBV19 and TRBJ2-2; a weak D match, TRBD1 (6 bases). This CDR3 spans 14 amino acids. The ends were cut back, 4 bases at V and 4 bases at J, with 10 bases in the middle. From germline, CDR1 is LNHDA and CDR2 SQIVND (reference sequence). CDR3 nucleotides: TGTGCCAGTAGTAACAGGGCGGGCACCGGGGAGCTGTTTTTT. It yields the protein CASSNRAGTGELFF.

This clone was detected only once. The rearrangement uses TRBV18 and TRBJ2-7, with 9 bases aligning to TRBD2. In germline, CDR1 is KGHSH, CDR2 LQKENI. Unmatched junction bases numbered 6, after V lost 3 bases and J lost 6 bases. The CDR3 sequence is 14 residues long. In DNA, the CDR3 is TGTGCCAGCTCACCCATAGCGGGAGCGCTCGAGCAGTACTTC. Protein product: CASSPIAGALEQYF.

The J gene is TRBJ2-2, the V gene TRBV7-8, with 8 bases that match TRBD2. CDR3 length: 16 residues. After removal of 5 bases from V and 6 bases from J, the junction contained 11 bases not matched to a gene. Germline CDR1 is SGHVS and CDR2 is FQNEAQ. CDR3 in amino acids: CASSPRGGFMAGELFF. CDR3 in DNA: TGTGCCAGCAGCCCCCGGGGGGGCTTTATGGCCGGGGAGCTGTTTTTT. The variable domain in full, with the rest retrieved from reference TRBV7-8 and TRBJ2-2, is GAGVSQSPRYKVAKRGQDVALRCDPISGHVSLFWYQQALGQGPEFLTYFQNEAQLDKSGLPSDRFFAERPEGSVSTLKIQRTQQEDSAVYLCASSPRGGFMAGELFFGEGSRLTVL.

On this clone itself: Compared with germline, one end of the junction differs, possibly owing to a read error. The chain combines TRBV5-1 with TRBJ2-7; 9 nucleotides align to TRBD1. Germline V CDR1 and CDR2: SGHRS, YFSETQ. The CDR3 consists of 13 residues. This chain's CDR3 is CASSADRGLEEYF. In DNA, the CDR3 is TGCGCCAGCAGCGCGGACAGGGGACTCGAGGAGTACTTC.

V is TRBV2 and J is TRBJ1-3; possibly TRBD1 for D (5 bases). This CDR3 has 14 residues. The germline gives CDR1 SNHLY, CDR2 FYNNEI. With 6 bases removed from V and 0 bases from J, the gap between germline ends came to 9 bases. The CDR3, as DNA: TGTGCCAGCAGAGGAGGGACCTCTGGAAACACCATATATTTT. Translated, it gives CASRGGTSGNTIYF.

The rearrangement uses TRBV6-6 and TRBJ1-5; 8 bases are a match to TRBD1. The CDR3 contains 13 residues. Losses at the gene ends were 5 bases for V and 6 bases for J; bases not matched to a gene: 3. CDR1 is MNHNY and CDR2 is SVGAGI in the germline V gene (reference sequence). This chain's CDR3 is CASSGQGSQPQHF. For the CDR3, the DNA is TGTGCCAGCAGTGGACAGGGCTCTCAGCCCCAGCATTTT.

The rearrangement joins TRBV10-3 to TRBJ1-5, with a tentative D call TRBD1 (6 bases). The V and J ends lost 10 bases and 1 base respectively, with 17 bases between them. The V gene's germline CDR1 is ENHRY and CDR2 SYGVKD. The CDR3 contains 15 residues. In DNA, the CDR3 is TGTGCCACCGACCAGGGGTACGAGAGCAATCAGCCCCAGCATTTT. Its translation: CATDQGYESNQPQHF.

The chain uses TRBV27 and TRBJ2-7; D is perhaps TRBD1 (5 bases). CDR1 is MNHEY, CDR2 SMNVEV, per germline (reference sequence). The CDR3 contains 13 residues. V lost 2 bases and J lost 0, with 5 bases in between. The DNA for the CDR3 is TGTGCCAGCAGTTTAGACAGCTCCTACGAGCAGTACTTC. Translating it yields CASSLDSSYEQYF.

This clone turned up a few times. V and J are TRBV2 and TRBJ2-1; TRBD2 is a possible D gene (6 bases). The germline CDR1 and CDR2 sequences are SNHLY and FYNNEI. CDR3 length: 14 residues. V was cut by 4 bases and J by 5 bases, with 12 bases left in between. The CDR3 sequence is CASSARTTHNEQFF. The CDR3 coding sequence is TGTGCCAGCAGTGCGCGGACTACCCACAATGAGCAGTTCTTC.

This clone came up once. The rearrangement uses TRBV28 and TRBJ1-4, with 10 bases that match TRBD1. CDR1 and CDR2 from the germline V gene are MDHEN and SYDVKM. This CDR3 has 17 amino acids. J gave up 2 bases and V 5 bases, and 8 bases lay outside the gene matches. The DNA of the CDR3 is TGTGCCAGCAGTCCGTACGGACAGGGGGAGACTAATGAAAAACTGTTTTTT. Translating it yields CASSPYGQGETNEKLFF.

The gene calls are TRBV27 and TRBJ1-5; 10 bases agree with TRBD1. Trimming removed 0 bases from V and 6 bases from J; junction bases left unmatched: 2. The CDR3 sequence is 15 residues long. The germline V gene has CDR1 MNHEY and CDR2 SMNVEV (reference sequence). CDR3 in amino acids: CASSLSRDRGQPQHF. The CDR3 DNA sequence: TGTGCCAGCAGTTTATCCCGGGACAGGGGTCAGCCCCAGCATTTT.

V is TRBV6-1 and J is TRBJ1-4; D unclear. The germline gives CDR1 MNHNS, CDR2 SASEGT. Trimming left V 6 bases short and J 7 bases short, with 15 bases between. There are 14 residues in the CDR3. The CDR3 DNA reads TGTGCCAGCAGAATCACAGCGGGTGTTGAAAAACTGTTTTTT. It translates to CASRITAGVEKLFF.

J is TRBJ1-1 and V is TRBV28, with D possibly matching TRBD1 (6 bases). This CDR3 region has 13 residues. Trimming removed 7 bases from V and 4 bases from J, with 13 bases in between. CDR1 is MDHEN and CDR2 is SYDVKM in the germline V gene. The CDR3 DNA reads TGTGCCAGCACCCCACTGGGGGCCACTGAAGCTTTCTTT. This translates into CASTPLGATEAFF.

This clone was picked up a small number of times. The gene calls are TRBV2 and TRBJ2-3; possibly TRBD2 for D (7 bases). The CDR3 loop spans 14 amino acids. V was shortened by 6 bases and J by 5 bases, with 15 bases between the two germline ends. The germline V gene has CDR1 SNHLY and CDR2 FYNNEI. The CDR3 DNA reads as TGTGCCAGCAGGGGGGGGCGCGGTGGAGATACGCAGTATTTT. It codes for CASRGGRGGDTQYF.

The gene calls are TRBV10-1 and TRBJ2-5, with 8 positions matching TRBD2. Per germline, CDR1 WNHNN and CDR2 SYGVQD (reference sequence). The CDR3 sequence is 15 residues long. V trimming: 5 bases; J trimming: 0 bases; junction bases outside the gene matches: 5. The CDR3 is CASSPAGANQETQYF. As DNA, the CDR3 is TGCGCCAGCAGTCCAGCGGGGGCGAACCAAGAGACCCAGTACTTC.

A few counts support this clone. The rearrangement uses TRBV12-5 and TRBJ2-1, with 9 bases that match TRBD2. From germline, CDR1 is LGHNT and CDR2 FRNRAP. The CDR3 contains 15 residues. V lost 4 bases, J lost 8 bases, and 9 bases stayed unmatched. The CDR3 reads CASGSSGTSLDEQFF. Here the CDR3 DNA reads TGTGCTAGTGGTTCCTCCGGGACTAGCCTGGATGAGCAGTTCTTC.

This rearrangement joins TRBV19 to TRBJ2-1, with 7 bases aligning to TRBD2. With V trimmed by 5 bases and J by 6 bases, 10 bases remained unmatched. The CDR3 has 15 residues. The V gene's germline CDR1 is LNHDA and CDR2 SQIVND (reference sequence). The CDR3: CASSLRTRAINEQFF. The CDR3 DNA reads TGTGCCAGTAGTCTTCGGACTAGGGCCATCAATGAGCAGTTCTTC.

This chain uses TRBV2 with TRBJ2-3; 9 bases map to TRBD1. Germline V lookup: CDR1 SNHLY, CDR2 FYNNEI. V lost 6 bases and J lost 4; bases outside the gene matches: 8. This CDR3 is 15 amino acids long. The CDR3 DNA follows: TGTGCCAGCAGAGCCGGACAGGGGACGGCAGATACGCAGTATTTT. This encodes CASRAGQGTADTQYF.

The rearrangement uses TRBV7-8 and TRBJ2-5; TRBD1 is a possible D gene (5 bases). Trimming took 1 base from V and 9 from J, leaving 15 bases between them. CDR1 is SGHVS and CDR2 is FQNEAQ in the germline V gene. This CDR3 is 14 amino acids long. CDR3 in amino acids: CASSLGTGLRAQYF. The CDR3 coding sequence is TGTGCCAGCAGCTTAGGTACAGGCTTACGGGCCCAGTACTTC.

The chain carries TRBV2 and TRBJ2-7, with 7 positions matching TRBD1. The germline gives CDR1 SNHLY, CDR2 FYNNEI. V was clipped by 8 bases and J by 2 bases; unmatched bases: 9. The CDR3 has 14 amino acids. CDR3 region: CASSNTGATYEQYF. The CDR3 DNA follows: TGTGCCAGCTCCAATACAGGGGCAACCTACGAGCAGTACTTC.

The J gene is TRBJ2-7, the V gene TRBV6-5; D not resolved. This CDR3 is 13 amino acids long. Looked up from germline, CDR1 is MNHEY and CDR2 is SVGAGI. V lost 0 bases to trimming and J lost 2 bases, with 5 bases between them. In DNA, the CDR3 is TGTGCCAGCAGTTACTCTCAGACCTACGAGCAGTACTTC. It yields the protein CASSYSQTYEQYF.

The J gene is TRBJ2-1, the V gene TRBV20-1, with D perhaps matching TRBD1 (6 bases). V gave up 6 bases and J gave up 12 bases, with 12 bases separating them. CDR1 and CDR2 (germline): DFQATT, SNEGSKA (reference sequence). The CDR3 extends over 10 amino acids. The CDR3 loop reads CSATQGRQFF. The DNA of the CDR3 is TGCAGTGCCACCCAGGGGAGGCAGTTCTTC.